This TCR beta chain derives from a study of siplizumab effects on memory and regulatory T cells. Some clones are missing from TCRdb's copy, which holds only in-frame ones; the method was immunoSEQ multiplex PCR. The sample holds more than 85,000 clones, more than 90% seen once. The V end lost 4 bases, the J end lost 2 bases, and 8 bases lay between the germline ends. Per the germline V gene, CDR1 is LNHDA and CDR2 is SQIVND (reference sequence). CDR3 length equals 14 residues. Sequencing was performed on CD4+ T cells sorted from blood. The receptor's source is a human donor in good health. The chain has TRBV19 and TRBJ2-2; D is perhaps TRBD1 (5 bases). For the CDR3, the DNA is TGTGCCAGTAGTACTGGGGCTAACACCGGGGAGCTGTTTTTT. Translation gives CASSTGANTGELFF. Together with reference TRBV19 and TRBJ2-2, the CDR3 gives the full variable domain: DGGITQSPKYLFRKEGQNVTLSCEQNLNHDAMYWYRQDPGQGLRLIYYSQIVNDFQKGDIAEGYSVSREKKESFPLTVTSAQKNPTAFYLCASSTGANTGELFFGEGSRLTVL.